The 29 T cell receptor beta chains presented below share a single source sample, sequenced in a study of T cell repertoires in cytomegalovirus infection. The antigens of these receptors remain unknown. One entry per CDR3 protein, called by TCRdb with MiXCR from the reads. The sample records around 300,000 distinct CDR3 sequences, 22% being singletons. Sequenced here: cultured PBMCs, sampled from culture after CMV antigen stimulation. These receptors came from a human donor in good health (CMV status not recorded). Some clones in this sample may be carry-over from other donors' samples.

The chain has TRBV19 and TRBJ1-2, with D perhaps matching TRBD1 (5 bases). Trimming shortened V by 0 bases and J by 4 bases, and 12 bases separated the two germline ends. CDR3 size: 15 residues. Germline V gene lookup returns CDR1 LNHDA and CDR2 SQIVND (reference sequence). Here the CDR3 DNA reads TGTGCCAGTAGTATAGATGGGGCCCAGACCTATGGCTACACCTTC. Its protein product is CASSIDGAQTYGYTF.

V and J are TRBV5-1 and TRBJ2-1, with 9 bases fitting TRBD1. The CDR3 is made up of 20 amino acids. Trimming cost V 0 bases and J 3 bases; bases outside gene matches: 16. In germline, CDR1 is SGHRS, CDR2 YFSETQ. The chain's CDR3 is CASSLGAGTGPTGGYNEQFF. The CDR3 nucleotides read TGCGCCAGCAGCTTGGGGGCCGGGACAGGGCCCACGGGAGGCTACAATGAGCAGTTCTTC.

In this sample, this clonotype turned up many times. The rearrangement joins TRBV7-8 to TRBJ2-3; 7 nucleotides line up with TRBD1. The CDR3 runs 17 residues. Germline values: CDR1 SGHVS, CDR2 FQNEAQ. Losses at the gene ends were 1 base for V and 4 bases for J; bases not matched to a gene: 11. CDR3 in DNA: TGTGCCAGCAGCTTAGAGGTCAGGGGGTTCCGGCCAGATACGCAGTATTTT. Its protein is CASSLEVRGFRPDTQYF.

The chain joins TRBV19 to TRBJ2-4; the D call may be TRBD1 or TRBD2 (5 bases each). CDR3 length equals 15 residues. Germline V gene data show CDR1 as LNHDA and CDR2 as SQIVND (reference sequence). The V end was cut by 3 bases, the J end by 9 bases, with 18 bases between. The CDR3 reads CASSIAGWDQGIQYF. CDR3 coding DNA: TGTGCCAGTAGTATTGCAGGGTGGGACCAGGGCATTCAGTACTTC.

This clonotype was seen at least ten times. This sequence joins TRBV7-2 and TRBJ2-1; a weak D match, TRBD2 (5 bases). Per germline, CDR1 SGHTA and CDR2 FQGNSA. The V gene lost 1 base and the J gene lost 9 bases, with 19 bases spanning the gap. The CDR3 totals 16 residues. The CDR3, as DNA: TGTGCCAGCAGCTTAGGAACTGCGGGTGGATGGGCTGAGCAGTTCTTC. Residues: CASSLGTAGGWAEQFF.

This clonotype has more than one count but fewer than ten. The chain combines TRBV28 with TRBJ1-1, with D possibly TRBD1 on 5 matching bases. Germline CDR1 MDHEN, CDR2 SYDVKM. V was trimmed by 5 bases and J by 1 base, leaving 11 bases between them. This CDR3 is built from 14 residues. The chain's CDR3 is CASSQGTENTEAFF. CDR3 in DNA: TGTGCCAGCAGTCAAGGGACGGAGAACACTGAAGCTTTCTTT.

This clonotype has at least ten counts. This sequence joins TRBV6-2 or TRBV6-3 and TRBJ2-5; 8 nucleotides line up with TRBD1. CDR3 length equals 14 residues. V shed 7 bases, J shed 2 bases, and the junction held 6 bases outside the gene matches. The germline gives CDR1 MNHEY, CDR2 SVGEGT. The CDR3, as DNA: TGTGCCAGCACCCGGGACAGGAATCAAGAGACCCAGTACTTC. It specifies CASTRDRNQETQYF.

Details on this clonotype: This may arise from a read error, as a much more abundant clone is one base away. The chain has TRBV10-3 and TRBJ1-1; the D gene is possibly TRBD1 (6 bases). Germline loops: CDR1 ENHRY, CDR2 SYGVKD. The CDR3 is 15 amino acids. CDR3 sequence: CAISIRTGLNTVAFF. The CDR3 region has the DNA TGTGCCATCAGTATCAGAACAGGGCTGAACACTGTAGCTTTCTTT.

The rearrangement links TRBV30 to TRBJ1-1; the D gene is possibly TRBD1 (5 bases). The CDR3 sequence is 18 residues long. V lost 3 bases to trimming and J lost 0 bases, with 23 bases between them. In germline, CDR1 is GTSNPN, CDR2 SVGIG (reference sequence). The CDR3 loop reads CAWSNSPGTGAMNTEAFF. CDR3 DNA: TGTGCCTGGAGCAATTCTCCCGGGACCGGGGCCATGAACACTGAAGCTTTCTTT.

The table lists this clonotype with a few counts. V is TRBV12-3 or TRBV12-4 and J is TRBJ2-1; D remains ambiguous. The CDR3 runs 13 residues. V lost 3 bases to trimming and J lost 6 bases, with 9 bases between them. The CDR3 is CASSLEGFNEQFF. In DNA, the CDR3 is TGTGCCAGCAGTTTGGAAGGCTTCAATGAGCAGTTCTTC.

The J gene is TRBJ1-4, the V gene TRBV4-1; D uncertain. Germline V gives CDR1 MGHRA, CDR2 YSYEKL. The CDR3 covers 16 residues. Trimming stripped 0 bases from V and 8 bases from J, with 16 bases between. CDR3 bases: TGCGCCAGCAGCCAAGATCAGAGGGTTCGGTCCGAAAAACTGTTTTTT. Its protein product is CASSQDQRVRSEKLFF.

This clonotype was detected only once. J is TRBJ1-1 and V is TRBV19; the D gene is possibly TRBD1 (6 bases). V dropped 9 bases and J dropped 8 bases, with 16 bases sitting between them. This CDR3 has 12 residues. Germline V gene lookup returns CDR1 LNHDA and CDR2 SQIVND (reference sequence). The CDR3 here is CASRVFGQEAFF. The CDR3 nucleotides read TGTGCCAGCAGGGTGTTTGGACAGGAAGCTTTCTTT.

The sample holds a few counts of this clonotype. The CDR3 nucleotides are TGTGCCAGCAGCGTGGAACTAGCGGGAAACGCCAATGAGCAGTTCTTC. It specifies CASSVELAGNANEQFF. The V and J genes are TRBV9 and TRBJ2-1; 10 nucleotides match TRBD2. The CDR3 contains 16 residues. CDR1 and CDR2 (germline): SGDLS, YYNGEE. With V trimmed by 2 bases and J by 6 bases, 8 bases remained unmatched.

This chain connects TRBV19 to TRBJ1-5, with a weak D call TRBD1 (5 bases). Germline V gene data show CDR1 as LNHDA and CDR2 as SQIVND (reference sequence). Between the trimmed V and J ends, which lost 1 base and 7 bases, there was a span of 14 bases. The CDR3 extends over 15 amino acids. The CDR3 DNA reads TGTGCCAGTAGTATAGGAGTGAGGGGAGAGCAGCCCCAGCATTTT. Amino acids: CASSIGVRGEQPQHF.

This clonotype has just a few counts. The CDR3 nucleotides read TGTGCCAGCAGTGAAGCCTGGGACATCTCGGCTGAAGCTTTCTTT. Encoded protein: CASSEAWDISAEAFF. V and J are TRBV2 and TRBJ1-1, with a weak D call TRBD1 (6 bases). This CDR3 region has 15 residues. Trimming took 0 bases from V and 6 from J, leaving 14 bases between them. CDR1 and CDR2 (germline): SNHLY, FYNNEI.

In this sample, this clonotype turned up many times. The genes are TRBV7-2 and TRBJ2-3; D is undetermined. This CDR3 has 13 residues. V was cut by 2 bases and J by 1 base, with 4 bases left in between. Germline CDR1 is SGHTA and CDR2 is FQGNSA. The CDR3 here is CASSLTGTDTQYF. The CDR3 nucleotides are TGTGCCAGCAGCTTAACAGGCACAGATACGCAGTATTTT.

This clonotype was counted between two and nine times. The chain joins TRBV2 to TRBJ2-1, with D maybe TRBD2 (6 bases). CDR3 length: 14 amino acids. Per the germline V gene, CDR1 is SNHLY and CDR2 is FYNNEI. Trimming shortened V by 4 bases and J by 8 bases, and 15 bases separated the two germline ends. The CDR3 reads CASSGRGRGYEQFF. CDR3 nucleotides: TGTGCCAGCAGTGGGCGGGGTAGGGGATATGAGCAGTTCTTC.

In its sample, this clonotype was seen a few times. The genes are TRBV5-1 and TRBJ2-5; D could derive from TRBD1 or TRBD2 (6 bases each). There are 14 residues in the CDR3. The V end was cut by 2 bases, the J end by 3 bases, with 11 bases between. The germline gives CDR1 SGHRS, CDR2 YFSETQ. The CDR3 spells CASSFQGGKETQYF. CDR3 nucleotides: TGCGCCAGCAGCTTCCAAGGGGGGAAAGAGACCCAGTACTTC.

In its sample, this clonotype was seen many times. The chain carries TRBV7-2 and TRBJ2-2; no firm D call. V shed 3 bases and J shed 1 base, with 9 bases lying between them. The germline CDR1 and CDR2 sequences are SGHTA and FQGNSA. The CDR3 spans 15 residues. The CDR3 nucleotides read TGTGCCAGCAGCTTTTTAGACTGGAACACCGGGGAGCTGTTTTTT. Translating it yields CASSFLDWNTGELFF.

This clonotype was observed at least ten times. V and J are TRBV7-2 and TRBJ2-5; D remains ambiguous. The V end was cut by 4 bases, the J end by 3 bases, with 9 bases between. In germline, CDR1 is SGHTA, CDR2 FQGNSA. The CDR3 is made up of 13 amino acids. CDR3 protein: CASSSTTEETQYF. Written as DNA, the CDR3 is TGTGCCAGCAGCTCCACGACGGAAGAGACCCAGTACTTC.

This clonotype was picked up one time. With a much larger clone just one base away, this may be a read error. This sequence joins TRBV11-2 and TRBJ2-3, with 9 bases fitting TRBD2. CDR3 length: 16 residues. The germline CDR1 and CDR2 sequences are SGHAT and FQNNGV. With 1 base clipped from V and 4 bases from J, the junction kept 6 bases outside the gene matches. CDR3 amino acids: CASSLGDSGSADTQYF. The CDR3 DNA reads as TGTGCCAGCAGCTTAGGGGATAGCGGGAGCGCAGATACGCAGTATTTT.

This clonotype showed up just a few times. The chain combines TRBV6-2 or TRBV6-3 with TRBJ2-7; the D gene is possibly TRBD1 (6 bases). The V end was cut by 7 bases, the J end by 5 bases, with 15 bases between. Germline CDR1 reads MNHEY; CDR2 reads SVGEGT. The CDR3 extends over 13 amino acids. CDR3 residues: CASNLNRVNEQYF. DNA of the CDR3: TGTGCCAGCAATCTAAACAGGGTCAACGAGCAGTACTTC.

The chain employs TRBV9 and TRBJ2-3; unclear D gene. The CDR3 runs to 15 residues. In germline, CDR1 is SGDLS, CDR2 YYNGEE. V was trimmed by 3 bases and J by 4 bases, leaving 15 bases between them. CDR3 amino acids: CASSAEPTGSDTQYF. Here the CDR3 DNA reads TGTGCCAGCAGCGCCGAGCCGACCGGGTCAGATACGCAGTATTTT. The whole variable domain, remainder taken from reference TRBV9 and TRBJ2-3, is DSGVTQTPKHLITATGQRVTLRCSPRSGDLSVYWYQQSLDQGLQFLIQYYNGEERAKGNILERFSAQQFPDLHSELNLSSLELGDSALYFCASSAEPTGSDTQYFGPGTRLTVL.

This clonotype has a count of ten or more. A read error may be the cause here, since a much bigger clone is one base away. The chain uses TRBV7-2 and TRBJ1-3; D gene uncertain. The V gene lost 5 bases and the J gene lost 4 bases, with 3 bases spanning the gap. Germline-derived CDR1 and CDR2 are SGHTA and FQGNSA. The CDR3 spans 11 residues. The CDR3 reads CASSTGNTIYF. CDR3 DNA sequence: TGTGCCAGCAGCACCGGAAACACCATATATTTT. The whole variable domain, remainder taken from reference TRBV7-2 and TRBJ1-3, is GAGVSQSPSNKVTEKGKDVELRCDPISGHTALYWYRQSLGQGLEFLIYFQGNSAPDKSGLPSDRFSAERTGGSVSTLTIQRTQQEDSAVYLCASSTGNTIYFGEGSWLTVV.

This chain connects TRBV5-1 to TRBJ1-3; D gene uncertain. Trimming took 4 bases from V and 2 from J, leaving 19 bases between them. Germline V CDR1 and CDR2: SGHRS, YFSETQ. This CDR3 has 17 residues. The CDR3 coding sequence is TGCGCCAGCAGCCCGAGATCCGCTTCGGGTCCTGGAAACACCATATATTTT. Protein product: CASSPRSASGPGNTIYF.

The chain links TRBV10-3 to TRBJ2-1; 9 bases match TRBD1. Germline V gene data show CDR1 as ENHRY and CDR2 as SYGVKD. The trim removed 7 bases at V and 5 bases at J, leaving 12 bases unmatched. The CDR3 spans 16 residues. In DNA form, the CDR3 reads TGTGCCATCAACCGAGTGACAGGGGGGTCCCACAATGAGCAGTTCTTC. Translation: CAINRVTGGSHNEQFF.

A few counts support this clonotype. The CDR3 nucleotides read TGTGCCAGCAGCTTCGGGACAGGGGTAAACATTCAGTACTTC. This gives the protein CASSFGTGVNIQYF. The rearrangement links TRBV7-9 to TRBJ2-4; 10 bases are a match to TRBD1. V lost 3 bases, J lost 6 bases, and 2 bases stayed unmatched. The CDR3 is 14 amino acids. CDR1 SEHNR and CDR2 FQNEAQ come from the germline V gene (reference sequence).

This clonotype was found many times. The chain combines TRBV10-3 with TRBJ1-5; TRBD1 aligns across 11 bases. The V segment lost 2 bases and the J segment 7 bases; nucleotides outside the gene matches: 4. CDR1 is ENHRY, CDR2 SYGVKD, per germline. This CDR3 is built from 15 residues. In DNA, the CDR3 is TGTGCCATCAGTGAGCCCGGACAGGGGGCCCAGCCCCAGCATTTT. This encodes CAISEPGQGAQPQHF.

The table lists this clonotype with a few counts. The V call is TRBV4-1, the J call TRBJ1-1; no clear D. The germline V gene has CDR1 MGHRA and CDR2 YSYEKL. V dropped 4 bases and J dropped 0 bases, with 12 bases sitting between them. CDR3 length: 15 amino acids. Here the CDR3 DNA reads TGCGCCAGCAGCCCGCTCGCAGAGGTGAACACTGAAGCTTTCTTT. Amino acids: CASSPLAEVNTEAFF.